The 14 T cell receptor beta chains presented below share a single source sample, sequenced in a study of patients and donors after allogeneic stem cell transplantation. TCRdb independently ran MiXCR on the RT-PCR reads; one entry per CDR3 protein. The table lists over 350,000 distinct CDR3 sequences, roughly 17% of them singletons. The sample comprised blood, either unsorted or a sorted T cell fraction (not recorded which). Every receptor here comes from a human donor who was either an allogeneic HSCT recipient or a stem cell or donor lymphocyte infusion donor (not recorded which). It is not recorded whose cells these are; they may come from a transplant donor.

This clonotype came up a few times. The CDR3: CSASQGAVAAFF. The CDR3 nucleotides read TGCAGTGCGAGTCAGGGGGCTGTAGCGGCTTTCTTT. The chain uses TRBV20-1 and TRBJ1-1; TRBD1 agrees at 8 bases. The germline CDR1 and CDR2 sequences are DFQATT and SNEGSKA (reference sequence). The CDR3 is made up of 12 amino acids. Trimming cost V 6 bases and J 11 bases; bases outside gene matches: 11.

This clonotype has more than one count but fewer than ten. This chain joins TRBV5-1 and TRBJ2-3, with TRBD2 matching 7 bases. CDR1 and CDR2 from the germline V gene are SGHRS and YFSETQ. V dropped 0 bases and J dropped 5; count of bases not matched to a gene: 12. The CDR3 runs to 17 residues. CDR3 sequence reads: CASSLVLAAPVVDTQYF. In DNA form, the CDR3 reads TGCGCCAGCAGCTTGGTGCTAGCGGCCCCGGTGGTAGATACGCAGTATTTT.

About this clonotype itself: Mismatch with germline at one junction end may stem from a read error. The V and J genes are TRBV2 and TRBJ2-2; maybe TRBD2 (7 bases). Germline V gene sequence: CDR1 SNHLY, CDR2 FYNNEI. The CDR3 extends over 13 amino acids. CDR3 bases: TGTGCCAGCAGTGCCAGACCGGGGGCGGGGGTGATTTTT. The encoded protein is CASSARPGAGVIF.

This clonotype occurred a few times. The rearrangement links TRBV11-1 to TRBJ2-2; D remains ambiguous. V was shortened by 0 bases and J by 3 bases, with 5 bases between the two germline ends. This CDR3 contains 14 residues. The germline gives CDR1 SGHAT, CDR2 FQDESV (reference sequence). The CDR3 bases are TGTGCCAGCAGCTTAGCGGTTCACACCGGGGAGCTGTTTTTT. Its translation: CASSLAVHTGELFF. The full variable domain, with the rest looked up from reference TRBV11-1 and TRBJ2-2, is EAEVAQSPRYKITEKSQAVAFWCDPISGHATLYWYRQILGQGPELLVQFQDESVVDDSQLPKDRFSAERLKGVDSTLKIQPAELGDSAMYLCASSLAVHTGELFFGEGSRLTVL.

The chain links TRBV7-3 to TRBJ1-2; D is undetermined. The CDR3 has 16 amino acids. V was trimmed by 5 bases and J by 4 bases, leaving 20 bases between them. Germline CDR1 SGHTA, CDR2 FQGTGA. CDR3 sequence (DNA): TGTGCCAGCAGCCCCGGTCGAGGGCAGAGTTCCTATGGCTACACCTTC. Amino acid sequence: CASSPGRGQSSYGYTF.

The rearrangement uses TRBV29-1 and TRBJ2-5; D gene unclear. CDR1 is SQVTM and CDR2 is ANQGSEA in the germline V gene. The germline V and J ends were trimmed by 2 bases and 5 bases, with 6 bases remaining between them. This CDR3 has 11 amino acids. This CDR3 reads CSVEFTETQYF. The CDR3 DNA follows: TGCAGCGTTGAATTTACTGAGACCCAGTACTTC.

The chain employs TRBV20-1 and TRBJ1-6, with TRBD1 as a possible D gene (6 bases). The germline V gene has CDR1 DFQATT and CDR2 SNEGSKA (reference sequence). This CDR3 spans 15 amino acids. The V end was cut by 1 base, the J end by 5 bases, with 12 bases between. DNA of the CDR3: TGCAGTGCTAGAGCGGGGGGGGCGAATAATTCACCCCTCCACTTT. Residues: CSARAGGANNSPLHF.

This clonotype has more than one count but fewer than ten. The chain has TRBV12-3 or TRBV12-4 and TRBJ1-2; 7 bases are a match to TRBD1. The CDR3 runs 15 residues. J was trimmed by 2 bases and V by 4 bases; bases with no gene match: 7. The CDR3 region is CASSSSLTGNYGYTF. CDR3 DNA: TGTGCCAGCAGTTCCTCCTTGACAGGGAACTATGGCTACACCTTC.

A few counts support this clonotype. The chain carries TRBV11-2 and TRBJ2-3; D might be TRBD2 (6 bases). CDR3 length: 15 residues. The V end was cut by 1 base, the J end by 0 bases, with 8 bases between. CDR1 SGHAT and CDR2 FQNNGV come from the germline V gene. CDR3 region: CASSLAGESTDTQYF. CDR3 DNA sequence: TGTGCCAGCAGCTTAGCGGGGGAAAGCACAGATACGCAGTATTTT.

The genes are TRBV4-1 and TRBJ2-1; TRBD2 matches at 7 bases. The J segment lost 3 bases and the V segment lost 2 bases, leaving 7 bases of the junction unmatched. Germline V lookup: CDR1 MGHRA, CDR2 YSYEKL. CDR3 length: 16 residues. The CDR3 region is CASSQPGRTSYNEQFF. Written as DNA, the CDR3 is TGCGCCAGCAGCCAACCGGGACGGACTAGCTACAATGAGCAGTTCTTC.

This chain connects TRBV2 to TRBJ1-5; 8 bases match TRBD1. Germline loops: CDR1 SNHLY, CDR2 FYNNEI. The V segment lost 3 bases and the J segment 2 bases; nucleotides outside the gene matches: 3. The CDR3 has 15 amino acids. The chain's CDR3 is CASSDSGQGNQPQHF. The CDR3 nucleotides are TGTGCCAGCAGTGATTCGGGACAGGGCAATCAGCCCCAGCATTTT.

This clonotype was detected a few times. The chain has TRBV29-1 and TRBJ2-5; 10 bases line up with TRBD1. Looked up from germline, CDR1 is SQVTM and CDR2 is ANQGSEA. Trimming took 7 bases from V and 5 from J; bases not matched to a gene: 10. CDR3 length: 14 amino acids. The CDR3 loop reads CSAGQGGGSETQYF. CDR3 coding DNA: TGCAGCGCCGGACAGGGGGGGGGAAGCGAGACCCAGTACTTC.

The chain recombines TRBV7-3 with TRBJ2-1; D might be TRBD2 (5 bases). Germline CDR1 is SGHTA and CDR2 is FQGTGA. The CDR3 is 11 amino acids. Trimming cost V 4 bases and J 9 bases, with 7 bases left between them. The CDR3 nucleotides are TGTGCCAGCAGCTCCGGACTTGAGCAGTTCTTC. Its protein product is CASSSGLEQFF.

The chain employs TRBV10-3 and TRBJ2-7; 8 bases align to TRBD2. The CDR3 loop spans 16 amino acids. The germline V gene encodes CDR1 ENHRY and CDR2 SYGVKD. The V segment lost 3 bases and the J segment 5 bases; nucleotides outside the gene matches: 12. The CDR3 reads CAISDSAGGPLHEQYF. The CDR3 DNA sequence: TGTGCCATCAGTGACTCCGCGGGAGGCCCACTGCACGAGCAGTACTTC.